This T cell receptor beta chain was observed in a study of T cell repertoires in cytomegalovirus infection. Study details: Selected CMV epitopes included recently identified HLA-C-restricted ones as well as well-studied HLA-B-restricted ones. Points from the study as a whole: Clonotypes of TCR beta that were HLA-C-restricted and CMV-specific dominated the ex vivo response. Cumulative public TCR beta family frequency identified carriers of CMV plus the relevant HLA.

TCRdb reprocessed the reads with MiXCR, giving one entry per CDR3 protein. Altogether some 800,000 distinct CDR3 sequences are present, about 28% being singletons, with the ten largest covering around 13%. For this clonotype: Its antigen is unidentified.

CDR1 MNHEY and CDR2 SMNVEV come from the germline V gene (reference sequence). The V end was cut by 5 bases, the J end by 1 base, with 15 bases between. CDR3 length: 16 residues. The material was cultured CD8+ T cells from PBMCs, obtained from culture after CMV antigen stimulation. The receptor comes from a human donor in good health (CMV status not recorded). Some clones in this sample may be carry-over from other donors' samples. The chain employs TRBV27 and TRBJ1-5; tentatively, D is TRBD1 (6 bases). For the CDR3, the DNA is TGTGCCAGCAGTGGGGGCGGGGGCAACAGCAATCAGCCCCAGCATTTT. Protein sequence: CASSGGGGNSNQPQHF.